These 22 T cell receptor beta chains came from one sample sequenced in a study of Tregs in tolerant kidney transplant recipients. Method: immunoSEQ multiplex PCR; TCRdb's copy keeps in-frame clones and lacks some. This table has 90,000 or so clones, approximately 92% appearing once. Material: CD8+ T cells from blood. The source of these receptors is a human donor in good health.

This clone was recorded only once. The genes are TRBV30 and TRBJ1-5, with 7 nucleotides matching TRBD1. Germline V gene lookup returns CDR1 GTSNPN and CDR2 SVGIG (reference sequence). The CDR3 sequence is 15 residues long. With V trimmed by 5 bases and J by 0 bases, 7 bases remained unmatched. For the CDR3, the DNA is TGTGCCTGGGCGTCAGGGACAGTTAGCAATCAGCCCCAGCATTTT. It encodes CAWASGTVSNQPQHF.

The chain carries TRBV4-1 and TRBJ2-2; D call uncertain. Between the trimmed V and J ends, which lost 5 bases and 1 base, there was a span of 8 bases. Germline assignment: CDR1 MGHRA and CDR2 YSYEKL. The CDR3 contains 14 residues. The CDR3 coding sequence is TGCGCCAGCAGCAAAGGTCAGAACACCGGGGAGCTGTTTTTT. This codes for CASSKGQNTGELFF.

This clone was found once. The chain has TRBV7-9 and TRBJ1-1; D not certain. This CDR3 comprises 17 residues. The germline V and J ends were trimmed by 2 bases and 0 bases, with 16 bases remaining between them. Germline lookup yields CDR1 SEHNR and CDR2 FQNEAQ (reference sequence). The CDR3: CASSLSSLGSMNTEAFF. The CDR3 DNA follows: TGTGCCAGCAGCTTAAGTTCTTTGGGTTCCATGAACACTGAAGCTTTCTTT.

This rearrangement joins TRBV7-8 to TRBJ2-1; 12 bases align to TRBD2. V dropped 7 bases and J dropped 7; count of bases not matched to a gene: 5. Germline V lookup: CDR1 SGHVS, CDR2 FQNEAQ. The CDR3 has 14 residues. CDR3 DNA: TGTGCCAGCATTAGGACTAGCGGGAAAAATGAGCAGTTCTTC. Translating gives CASIRTSGKNEQFF.

The chain employs TRBV7-8 and TRBJ2-1; D remains unclear. The V and J ends lost 5 bases and 2 bases respectively, with 13 bases between them. The length of the CDR3 is 15 residues. Germline CDR1 SGHVS, CDR2 FQNEAQ. CDR3: CASSPAVGAYNEQFF. The CDR3 DNA reads as TGTGCCAGCAGCCCCGCGGTTGGGGCCTACAATGAGCAGTTCTTC.

The CDR3 DNA follows: TGTGCCAGCAGCCCCCGTCTGTGGAATGAGCAGTTCTTC. This sequence encodes CASSPRLWNEQFF. V usage is TRBV9 and J usage is TRBJ2-1, with unresolved D. Germline CDR1 reads SGDLS; CDR2 reads YYNGEE. The CDR3 consists of 13 residues. With 4 bases removed from V and 7 bases from J, the gap between germline ends came to 12 bases.

This chain joins TRBV10-3 and TRBJ1-2; D not resolved. The CDR3 spans 13 residues. Germline loops: CDR1 ENHRY, CDR2 SYGVKD. The V gene lost 0 bases and the J gene lost 4 bases, with 6 bases spanning the gap. The CDR3 loop is CAISESATYGYTF. The CDR3, as DNA: TGTGCCATCAGTGAGTCGGCCACCTATGGCTACACCTTC.

CDR3 loop: CASSLSGQGNNEQFF. The CDR3 DNA reads TGTGCCAGCAGTTTATCGGGACAGGGGAACAATGAGCAGTTCTTC. The chain combines TRBV27 with TRBJ2-1, with 10 bases matching TRBD1. Germline CDR1 is MNHEY and CDR2 is SMNVEV (reference sequence). The CDR3 is 15 residues long. V gave up 0 bases and J gave up 5 bases; unmatched junction bases: 1.

The chain is built from TRBV19 and TRBJ1-5; D possibly corresponds to TRBD1 (5 bases). The CDR3 is made up of 17 amino acids. CDR1 and CDR2 from the germline V gene are LNHDA and SQIVND (reference sequence). Deletions cut 5 bases from V and 0 bases from J, with 17 bases between. The CDR3 coding sequence is TGTGCCAGTAGTTATTCCCTCGGGACGTATAGCAATCAGCCCCAGCATTTT. Translating it yields CASSYSLGTYSNQPQHF.

The chain recombines TRBV19 with TRBJ2-1, with TRBD2 matching 9 bases. The CDR3 spans 15 residues. J lost 2 bases, V lost 4 bases, and 3 bases had no gene match. CDR1 is LNHDA, CDR2 SQIVND, per germline (reference sequence). In nucleotides, the CDR3 is TGTGCCAGTAGTACCTCTAGCGGGGCCTACAATGAGCAGTTCTTC. Translation gives CASSTSSGAYNEQFF. Full variable domain (rest looked up from reference TRBV19 and TRBJ2-1): DGGITQSPKYLFRKEGQNVTLSCEQNLNHDAMYWYRQDPGQGLRLIYYSQIVNDFQKGDIAEGYSVSREKKESFPLTVTSAQKNPTAFYLCASSTSSGAYNEQFFGPGTRLTVL.

The chain has TRBV6-5 and TRBJ2-1; tentative D call: TRBD2 (6 bases). Between the trimmed V and J ends, which lost 6 bases and 4 bases, there was a span of 16 bases. The CDR3 runs to 15 residues. Germline CDR1 is MNHEY and CDR2 is SVGAGI. This chain's CDR3 is CASRANGGAYNEQFF. For the CDR3, the DNA is TGTGCCAGCAGGGCCAACGGCGGGGCTTACAATGAGCAGTTCTTC.

This clone was observed once. This chain joins TRBV6-9 and TRBJ2-7; maybe TRBD2 (5 bases). In germline, CDR1 is MNHGY, CDR2 SVAAGI. V was trimmed by 0 bases and J by 2 bases, leaving 14 bases between them. The CDR3 length is 16 residues. CDR3 protein: CASSYSSRDHTYEQYF. The CDR3 DNA is TGTGCCAGCAGTTATTCGTCCCGGGATCATACCTACGAGCAGTACTTC.

The V gene is TRBV7-6, the J gene TRBJ2-7; a weak D match, TRBD1 (6 bases). The CDR3 runs 20 residues. Germline V gene data show CDR1 as SGHVS and CDR2 as FNYEAQ. With 1 base removed from V and 0 bases from J, the gap between germline ends came to 25 bases. DNA of the CDR3: TGTGCCAGCAGCTTAGGGGGTGGACAGACCCGCCCGACCGCCTCCTACGAGCAGTACTTC. Translated, it gives CASSLGGGQTRPTASYEQYF. The whole variable domain, remainder taken from reference TRBV7-6 and TRBJ2-7, is GAGVSQSPRYKVTKRGQDVALRCDPISGHVSLYWYRQALGQGPEFLTYFNYEAQQDKSGLPNDRFSAERPEGSISTLTIQRTEQRDSAMYRCASSLGGGQTRPTASYEQYFGPGTRLTVT.

The CDR3 nucleotides are TGTGCCAGTAGTACCCGGGCTACATCTACCACAGATACGCAGTATTTT. The encoded protein is CASSTRATSTTDTQYF. The chain is built from TRBV19 and TRBJ2-3; no clear D. CDR1 is LNHDA, CDR2 SQIVND, per germline (reference sequence). V lost 4 bases to trimming and J lost 2 bases, with 16 bases between them. The CDR3 runs to 16 residues.

J is TRBJ1-2 and V is TRBV7-3; 7 positions agree with TRBD1. The V segment lost 4 bases and the J segment 6 bases; nucleotides outside the gene matches: 14. The germline V gene encodes CDR1 SGHTA and CDR2 FQGTGA. The CDR3 sequence is 16 residues long. In nucleotides, the CDR3 is TGTGCCAGCAGCTCGGACAGGAATGGGATAAGGGATGGCTACACCTTC. Protein sequence: CASSSDRNGIRDGYTF.

CDR3 nucleotides: TGTGCCTGGCACATGAACACTGAAGCTTTCTTT. This codes for CAWHMNTEAFF. The chain employs TRBV30 and TRBJ1-1; D gene ambiguous. This CDR3 has 11 amino acids. V dropped 5 bases and J dropped 0 bases, with 4 bases sitting between them. Germline-derived CDR1 and CDR2 are GTSNPN and SVGIG (reference sequence).

This chain joins TRBV19 and TRBJ2-7; 7 bases match TRBD1. Germline V gene sequence: CDR1 LNHDA, CDR2 SQIVND (reference sequence). The CDR3 is 16 residues long. The V and J ends lost 6 bases and 5 bases, in that order; junction bases with no gene match: 16. CDR3 sequence (DNA): TGTGCCAGTAGCCCTGACAGGGCTGAACCCGGCCACGAGCAGTACTTC. It specifies CASSPDRAEPGHEQYF.

CDR3 nucleotides: TGTGCCAGCAGCCCCGGACCTGGACAGGGGTTCTACGAGCAGTACTTC. Translated, it gives CASSPGPGQGFYEQYF. The chain carries TRBV11-2 and TRBJ2-7; 9 bases map to TRBD1. The length of the CDR3 is 16 residues. V gave up 5 bases and J gave up 3 bases; unmatched junction bases: 11. Germline-derived CDR1 and CDR2 are SGHAT and FQNNGV.

Remarks on this clone: This likely stems from a read error, as it lies one base from a far larger clone. This chain connects TRBV2 to TRBJ1-3, with unresolved D. Germline loops: CDR1 SNHLY, CDR2 FYNNEI. The V end was cut by 5 bases, the J end by 0 bases, with 2 bases between. The CDR3 sequence is 12 residues long. In DNA, the CDR3 is TGTGCCAGCAGTCCCTCTGGAAACACCATATATTTT. Translated, it gives CASSPSGNTIYF.

The V gene is TRBV19, the J gene TRBJ2-5, with D possibly being TRBD2 (6 bases). V shed 6 bases and J shed 5 bases, with 16 bases lying between them. The CDR3 spans 14 residues. CDR1 and CDR2 (germline): LNHDA, SQIVND (reference sequence). CDR3 loop: CASRPGLPVETQYF. Written as DNA, the CDR3 is TGTGCCAGTAGACCGGGACTCCCGGTGGAGACCCAGTACTTC. The full variable domain, completed using reference TRBV19 and TRBJ2-5, is DGGITQSPKYLFRKEGQNVTLSCEQNLNHDAMYWYRQDPGQGLRLIYYSQIVNDFQKGDIAEGYSVSREKKESFPLTVTSAQKNPTAFYLCASRPGLPVETQYFGPGTRLLVL.

The rearrangement uses TRBV9 and TRBJ1-2, with D maybe TRBD1 (6 bases). V shed 7 bases and J shed 7 bases, with 14 bases lying between them. The CDR3 runs to 12 residues. The germline CDR1 and CDR2 sequences are SGDLS and YYNGEE. CDR3 sequence reads: CASAEAGVGYTF. The CDR3 nucleotides read TGTGCCAGCGCCGAGGCAGGGGTTGGCTACACCTTC.

The chain is built from TRBV7-9 and TRBJ2-1; D is uncertain. The CDR3 runs 13 residues. Germline loops: CDR1 SEHNR, CDR2 FQNEAQ (reference sequence). V gave up 1 base and J gave up 8 bases, with 9 bases separating them. DNA for the CDR3: TGTGCCAGCAGCTTAGAAGTACGGGATGAGCAGTTCTTC. It yields the protein CASSLEVRDEQFF.